This TCR beta chain was sequenced in a study of blood T cell repertoires in COVID-19. The wider study: Both acute and convalescent COVID-19 samples were obtained from the United States, Italy and Spain. T cells, B-cell-depleted T cells, or PBMCs provided the cDNA or gDNA that served as material.

Source study methods: The assay estimated nucleated cells by amplifying reference gene primers. Clones were sequenced by immunoSEQ multiplex PCR, and TCRdb holds only the in-frame ones, with some missing. V and J calls and clone size come straight from that table; D and trimming were deduced from the DNA. Altogether tens of thousands of clones are present, 85% to 90% being singletons, with the ten largest covering roughly 13%. The receptor was isolated from a man aged 65 to 85 with active COVID-19. Sequencing input: peripheral blood.

As DNA, the CDR3 is TGTGCCAGCAGCCATCTTACCCGTTCGGGCACTGAAGCTTTCTTT. Protein product: CASSHLTRSGTEAFF. This chain links TRBV21-1 with TRBJ1-1. TRBV21-1 is deemed a pseudogene. The CDR3 totals 15 residues.